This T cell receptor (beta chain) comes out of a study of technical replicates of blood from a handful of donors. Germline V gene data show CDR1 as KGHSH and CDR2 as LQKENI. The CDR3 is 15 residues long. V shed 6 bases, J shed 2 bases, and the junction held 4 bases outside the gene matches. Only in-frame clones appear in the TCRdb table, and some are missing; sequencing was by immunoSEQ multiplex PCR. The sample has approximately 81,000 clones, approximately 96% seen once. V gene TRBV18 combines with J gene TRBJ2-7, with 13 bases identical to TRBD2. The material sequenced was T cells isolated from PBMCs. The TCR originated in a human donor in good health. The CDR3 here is CASSPGTSGAYEQYF. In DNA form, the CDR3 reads TGTGCCAGCTCTCCCGGGACTAGCGGGGCCTACGAGCAGTACTTC.